These 28 T cell receptor beta chains share one sample of origin, sequenced in a study of blood T cell repertoires in COVID-19. Sequencing used immunoSEQ multiplex PCR; TCRdb keeps in-frame clones, though not all of them. The repertoire includes some 91,000 clones, over 65% of them detected once, and about an eighth sits in the top ten. Sequenced input: peripheral blood. Source of these receptors: a human donor in a cohort sampled during active COVID-19.

The chain joins TRBV18 to TRBJ2-6, with 11 nucleotides matching TRBD2. V shed 1 base, J shed 0 bases, and the junction held 5 bases outside the gene matches. The CDR3 totals 19 residues. Germline V gene data show CDR1 as KGHSH and CDR2 as LQKENI. The CDR3 protein is CASSPRLAGGLSGANVLTF. As DNA, the CDR3 is TGTGCCAGCTCACCACGTCTAGCGGGAGGCCTCTCTGGGGCCAACGTCCTGACTTTC.

The genes are TRBV12-3 or TRBV12-4 and TRBJ1-5; 8 nucleotides agree with TRBD1. V dropped 3 bases and J dropped 5; count of bases not matched to a gene: 0. This CDR3 region has 13 residues. As DNA, the CDR3 is TGTGCCAGCAGTTTGACAGGGGATCAGCCCCAGCATTTT. It is translated as CASSLTGDQPQHF.

CDR3 DNA: TGTGCCAGCAGCGTATTCCAGGGGACTGGAAACACCATATATTTT. This encodes CASSVFQGTGNTIYF. V and J are TRBV9 and TRBJ1-3, with a possible D match to TRBD1 (6 bases). The V gene lost 1 base and the J gene lost 2 bases, with 10 bases spanning the gap. CDR1 and CDR2 from the germline V gene are SGDLS and YYNGEE. The CDR3 runs 15 residues. The full variable domain, its missing parts supplied by reference TRBV9 and TRBJ1-3, is DSGVTQTPKHLITATGQRVTLRCSPRSGDLSVYWYQQSLDQGLQFLIQYYNGEERAKGNILERFSAQQFPDLHSELNLSSLELGDSALYFCASSVFQGTGNTIYFGEGSWLTVV.

DNA for the CDR3: TGCGCCAGCAGCTTGGAAGGGAGGGATCCCTATGGCTACACCTTC. Translating it yields CASSLEGRDPYGYTF. The chain recombines TRBV5-1 with TRBJ1-2, with unresolved D. CDR3 length equals 15 residues. The germline gives CDR1 SGHRS, CDR2 YFSETQ. V was clipped by 0 bases and J by 4 bases, with 13 bases between them.

This clone has only a few counts. The chain recombines TRBV7-8 with TRBJ2-1, with 8 bases lining up with TRBD2. With 7 bases clipped from V and 4 bases from J, the junction kept 9 bases outside the gene matches. Germline V lookup: CDR1 SGHVS, CDR2 FQNEAQ. The CDR3 has 15 residues. This chain's CDR3 is CASIPGGAIYNEQFF. CDR3 coding DNA: TGTGCCAGCATCCCCGGGGGGGCCATATACAATGAGCAGTTCTTC.

This chain links TRBV19 with TRBJ2-3; D not resolved. V was cut by 8 bases and J by 3 bases, with 6 bases left in between. CDR1 LNHDA and CDR2 SQIVND come from the germline V gene (reference sequence). CDR3 length equals 11 residues. The CDR3 nucleotides are TGTGCCAGTGCCTATACAGATACGCAGTATTTT. Protein: CASAYTDTQYF.

The V and J genes are TRBV5-6 and TRBJ2-3; the match to TRBD2 covers 11 bases. V dropped 0 bases and J dropped 1; count of bases not matched to a gene: 4. This CDR3 has 17 residues. Germline CDR1 SGHDT, CDR2 YYEEEE. CDR3 in DNA: TGTGCCAGCAGCTTGGTTCTAGCGGGGGGAGGCACAGATACGCAGTATTTT. Translated: CASSLVLAGGGTDTQYF.

The genes are TRBV30 and TRBJ2-7, with a tentative D call TRBD1 (5 bases). From germline, CDR1 is GTSNPN and CDR2 SVGIG (reference sequence). This CDR3 spans 14 amino acids. Trimming took 1 base from V and 2 from J, leaving 12 bases between them. The DNA of the CDR3 is TGTGCCTGGAGTGGAGTCGACAGCGCCTACGAGCAGTACTTC. Translated, it gives CAWSGVDSAYEQYF.

The rearrangement uses TRBV5-8 and TRBJ1-6; 8 nucleotides match TRBD1. With 0 bases clipped from V and 7 bases from J, the junction kept 6 bases outside the gene matches. The CDR3 is 16 amino acids. Germline V CDR1 and CDR2: SGHTS, YDEGEE. For the CDR3, the DNA is TGTGCCAGCAGCTTGGTCAGGGGGCTAGAGAATTCACCCCTCCACTTT. Protein sequence: CASSLVRGLENSPLHF. Full variable domain (missing parts from reference TRBV5-8 and TRBJ1-6): EAGVTQSPTHLIKTRGQQATLRCSPISGHTSVYWYQQALGLGLQFLLWYDEGEERNRGNFPPRFSGRQFPNYSSELNVNALELEDSALYLCASSLVRGLENSPLHFGNGTRLTVT.

In this sample, this clone turned up a few times. The CDR3 coding sequence is TGTGCCAGCAGCTTAGCGCTGGGAGATTCACCCCTCCACTTT. Residues: CASSLALGDSPLHF. The J gene is TRBJ1-6, the V gene TRBV7-9; D is uncertain. Germline lookup yields CDR1 SEHNR and CDR2 FQNEAQ (reference sequence). This CDR3 region has 14 residues. The ends were cut back, 0 bases at V and 8 bases at J, with 8 bases in the middle.

V and J are TRBV6-2 or TRBV6-3 and TRBJ2-1, with D perhaps TRBD1 (5 bases). Trimming removed 2 bases from V and 0 bases from J, with 11 bases in between. Germline V gene data show CDR1 as MNHEY and CDR2 as SVGEGT. This CDR3 has 16 residues. The CDR3 loop is CASSYTQGSSYNEQFF. CDR3 coding DNA: TGTGCCAGCAGTTACACCCAGGGAAGCTCCTACAATGAGCAGTTCTTC.

The CDR3, as DNA: TGTGCCACCCAAATGACACGCACTGAAGCTTTCTTT. Its translation is CATQMTRTEAFF. The chain employs TRBV28 and TRBJ1-1; D remains unclear. The germline gives CDR1 MDHEN, CDR2 SYDVKM. V was pared by 10 bases and J by 4 bases, with 13 bases between. The CDR3 runs to 12 residues.

The V gene is TRBV5-1, the J gene TRBJ2-1; 8 bases align to TRBD2. With 1 base clipped from V and 2 bases from J, the junction kept 2 bases outside the gene matches. CDR1 SGHRS and CDR2 YFSETQ come from the germline V gene. The CDR3 spans 15 residues. CDR3 bases: TGCGCCAGCAGCTTGTCGGGAGGGGCCTACAATGAGCAGTTCTTC. This gives the protein CASSLSGGAYNEQFF. The entire variable domain, with the rest obtained from reference TRBV5-1 and TRBJ2-1, is as follows: KAGVTQTPRYLIKTRGQQVTLSCSPISGHRSVSWYQQTPGQGLQFLFEYFSETQRNKGNFPGRFSGRQFSNSRSEMNVSTLELGDSALYLCASSLSGGAYNEQFFGPGTRLTVL.

The rearrangement uses TRBV3-1 (or the pseudogene TRBV3-2) and TRBJ1-2; D is ambiguous. This CDR3 contains 15 residues. The germline V and J ends were trimmed by 1 base and 4 bases, with 13 bases remaining between them. The V gene's germline CDR1 is LGHDT and CDR2 YNNKEL (reference sequence). The CDR3 reads CASSQASGSAYGYTF. DNA for the CDR3: TGTGCCAGCAGCCAAGCTTCTGGCAGTGCCTATGGCTACACCTTC.

V usage is TRBV7-2 and J usage is TRBJ1-1; D gene ambiguous. The germline V and J ends were trimmed by 2 bases and 0 bases, with 7 bases remaining between them. The CDR3 totals 14 residues. CDR1 and CDR2 (germline): SGHTA, FQGNSA. CDR3 sequence: CASSLTDMNTEAFF. Written as DNA, the CDR3 is TGTGCCAGCAGCTTAACCGACATGAACACTGAAGCTTTCTTT.

This clone has just one count. This rearrangement joins TRBV10-3 to TRBJ2-1; D not certain. Germline-derived CDR1 and CDR2 are ENHRY and SYGVKD. V gave up 3 bases and J gave up 4 bases, with 16 bases separating them. The CDR3 is 16 residues long. The CDR3 DNA is TGTGCCATCAGTGATTACTCCGTAACCTTTTACAATGAGCAGTTCTTC. Translation: CAISDYSVTFYNEQFF.

The V and J genes are TRBV30 and TRBJ1-4; 9 bases are a match to TRBD1. V dropped 4 bases and J dropped 4; count of bases not matched to a gene: 10. From germline, CDR1 is GTSNPN and CDR2 SVGIG (reference sequence). The CDR3 sequence is 16 residues long. CDR3 in DNA: TGTGCCTGGAATAACCCCTACAGGGGGCATAATGAAAAACTGTTTTTT. Its translation is CAWNNPYRGHNEKLFF.

The CDR3 spells CASSLGLAGGNEQFF. CDR3 nucleotides: TGCGCCAGCAGCTTGGGACTAGCGGGAGGAAATGAGCAGTTCTTC. V is TRBV5-1 and J is TRBJ2-1, with TRBD2 matching 13 bases. Germline CDR1 and CDR2: SGHRS and YFSETQ. V dropped 0 bases and J dropped 7; count of bases not matched to a gene: 1. The CDR3 length is 15 residues.

This clone was counted a single time. The chain joins TRBV5-1 to TRBJ2-2; maybe TRBD2 (5 bases). Germline values: CDR1 SGHRS, CDR2 YFSETQ. The V end was cut by 0 bases, the J end by 1 base, with 10 bases between. This CDR3 comprises 16 residues. CDR3 sequence (DNA): TGCGCCAGCAGCTTGGTTGGCGGGTTGAACACCGGGGAGCTGTTTTTT. Encoded protein: CASSLVGGLNTGELFF. The full variable domain, in which reference TRBV5-1 and TRBJ2-2 provide the parts outside the CDR3, is KAGVTQTPRYLIKTRGQQVTLSCSPISGHRSVSWYQQTPGQGLQFLFEYFSETQRNKGNFPGRFSGRQFSNSRSEMNVSTLELGDSALYLCASSLVGGLNTGELFFGEGSRLTVL.

The V gene is TRBV7-8, the J gene TRBJ2-7; 7 nucleotides line up with TRBD1. Trimming cost V 8 bases and J 2 bases; bases outside gene matches: 12. CDR3 length equals 15 residues. Looked up from germline, CDR1 is SGHVS and CDR2 is FQNEAQ. This CDR3 is CASCRDRVVTYEQYF. CDR3 DNA: TGTGCCAGCTGCAGAGACAGGGTGGTGACCTACGAGCAGTACTTC.

This sequence joins TRBV7-9 and TRBJ2-7; 9 bases match TRBD1. Germline V gene sequence: CDR1 SEHNR, CDR2 FQNEAQ (reference sequence). V dropped 5 bases and J dropped 5; count of bases not matched to a gene: 7. The CDR3 covers 14 residues. The CDR3 DNA sequence: TGTGCCAGCAGCAGATGGGACAGGGCTGACGAGCAGTACTTC. Translating it yields CASSRWDRADEQYF. Based on the CDR3 plus reference TRBV7-9 and TRBJ2-7, the full variable domain is DTGVSQNPRHKITKRGQNVTFRCDPISEHNRLYWYRQTLGQGPEFLTYFQNEAQLEKSRLLSDRFSAERPKGSFSTLEIQRTEQGDSAMYLCASSRWDRADEQYFGPGTRLTVT.

The chain couples TRBV6-5 to TRBJ2-7, with D tentatively TRBD1 (5 bases). The length of the CDR3 is 16 residues. Per the germline V gene, CDR1 is MNHEY and CDR2 is SVGAGI. Trimming took off 2 bases at V and 5 bases at J, with 19 bases between the two ends. Here the CDR3 reads CASSYLPSRELDEQYF. The CDR3 nucleotides are TGTGCCAGCAGTTACCTCCCGAGCAGGGAATTAGACGAGCAGTACTTC.

This rearrangement joins TRBV2 to TRBJ2-6; 7 nucleotides match TRBD1. Germline V gene lookup returns CDR1 SNHLY and CDR2 FYNNEI. The V and J ends lost 6 bases and 0 bases, in that order; junction bases with no gene match: 14. The CDR3 consists of 19 residues. The CDR3 region is CASRRVTGAGFSGANVLTF. CDR3 nucleotides: TGTGCCAGCAGAAGAGTTACAGGGGCCGGATTCTCTGGGGCCAACGTCCTGACTTTC.

A few counts support this clone. This rearrangement joins TRBV5-1 to TRBJ1-1, with 7 bases identical to TRBD1. The germline gives CDR1 SGHRS, CDR2 YFSETQ. The CDR3 sequence is 15 residues long. V lost 0 bases, J lost 7 bases, and 9 bases stayed unmatched. CDR3 loop: CASSLAPPRTGEAFF. The CDR3, as DNA: TGCGCCAGCAGCTTGGCCCCCCCTCGGACAGGTGAAGCTTTCTTT.

V gene TRBV29-1 combines with J gene TRBJ1-5; 10 bases line up with TRBD1. The CDR3 sequence is 13 residues long. J gave up 4 bases and V 4 bases, and 1 base lay outside the gene matches. The germline gives CDR1 SQVTM, CDR2 ANQGSEA. This CDR3 is CSVGDRGNQPQHF. The CDR3 coding sequence is TGCAGCGTTGGGGACAGGGGAAATCAGCCCCAGCATTTT.

This clone was seen repeatedly, ten times or more. The rearrangement uses TRBV30 and TRBJ1-6; D call uncertain. This CDR3 is 11 amino acids long. Germline loops: CDR1 GTSNPN, CDR2 SVGIG (reference sequence). The ends were cut back, 1 base at V and 9 bases at J, with 4 bases in the middle. CDR3 sequence reads: CAWSAGSPLHF. CDR3 DNA sequence: TGTGCCTGGAGTGCGGGTTCACCCCTCCACTTT.

V is TRBV28 and J is TRBJ1-5; 10 positions agree with TRBD1. The CDR3 loop spans 19 amino acids. The V gene end was trimmed by 1 base and the J gene end by 0 bases; junction bases not matched to a gene: 9. Germline CDR1 and CDR2: MDHEN and SYDVKM. The CDR3 DNA is TGTGCCAGCAGTTTATACGGGACAGGGGACCTTAATAGCAATCAGCCCCAGCATTTT. Protein product: CASSLYGTGDLNSNQPQHF.

V usage is TRBV18 and J usage is TRBJ2-5; D unclear. The CDR3 totals 12 residues. V dropped 4 bases and J dropped 0 bases, with 3 bases sitting between them. CDR1 is KGHSH and CDR2 is LQKENI in the germline V gene. CDR3 region: CASSLYQETQYF. The CDR3 DNA sequence: TGTGCCAGCTCACTCTACCAAGAGACCCAGTACTTC.